One sample yielded the 25 T cell receptor beta chains listed below, sequenced in a study of blood T cell repertoires in COVID-19. Profiling relied on immunoSEQ multiplex PCR, and the TCRdb table lists in-frame clones only, not all of them. This sample yields over 350,000 clones, of which roughly 85% are seen a single time; roughly 1.9% belongs to the top ten. Sequencing input: PBMCs or T cells enriched from blood (not recorded which). These receptors were taken from a woman aged 18-29 years with acute COVID-19.

V usage is TRBV6-5 and J usage is TRBJ1-2; D remains ambiguous. CDR3 length: 14 amino acids. Germline-derived CDR1 and CDR2 are MNHEY and SVGAGI. Trimming took off 4 bases at V and 3 bases at J, with 12 bases between the two ends. The CDR3 is CASSLSQIDYGYTF. As DNA, the CDR3 is TGTGCCAGCAGTTTGTCACAGATCGACTATGGCTACACCTTC.

V usage is TRBV6-5 and J usage is TRBJ2-7, with TRBD2 identical over 8 bases. With V trimmed by 6 bases and J by 7 bases, 14 bases remained unmatched. Germline V gene data show CDR1 as MNHEY and CDR2 as SVGAGI. The CDR3 has 15 residues. CDR3 amino acids: CASSRGGSLTEEQYF. The CDR3 coding sequence is TGTGCCAGCAGCCGGGGGGGGTCCCTTACTGAGGAGCAGTACTTC.

V and J are TRBV5-5 and TRBJ2-1; 10 positions match TRBD2. CDR1 and CDR2 (germline): SGHKS, YYEKEE (reference sequence). This CDR3 has 17 residues. The J segment lost 6 bases and the V segment lost 2 bases, leaving 11 bases of the junction unmatched. CDR3 region: CASSLRLAGDRSNEQFF. The CDR3 bases are TGTGCCAGCAGCTTACGTCTAGCGGGAGATCGGTCCAATGAGCAGTTCTTC.

The rearrangement links TRBV19 to TRBJ1-1; 7 bases are shared with TRBD1. The germline gives CDR1 LNHDA, CDR2 SQIVND (reference sequence). With 4 bases clipped from V and 0 bases from J, the junction kept 11 bases outside the gene matches. This CDR3 region has 17 residues. The chain's CDR3 is CASSKGQRGALNTEAFF. The CDR3 DNA is TGTGCCAGTAGTAAGGGACAGAGAGGGGCCCTGAACACTGAAGCTTTCTTT. The complete variable domain, with remaining parts taken from reference TRBV19 and TRBJ1-1, reads DGGITQSPKYLFRKEGQNVTLSCEQNLNHDAMYWYRQDPGQGLRLIYYSQIVNDFQKGDIAEGYSVSREKKESFPLTVTSAQKNPTAFYLCASSKGQRGALNTEAFFGQGTRLTVV.

The CDR3 sequence is CASSSGWGPGELFF. The CDR3 DNA reads TGTGCCAGCAGCTCCGGGTGGGGGCCCGGGGAGCTGTTTTTT. V usage is TRBV11-2 and J usage is TRBJ2-2; tentatively, D is TRBD1 (6 bases). Trimming stripped 4 bases from V and 6 bases from J, with 12 bases between. This CDR3 region has 14 residues. Germline V gene sequence: CDR1 SGHAT, CDR2 FQNNGV. The full variable domain, with the rest looked up from reference TRBV11-2 and TRBJ2-2, is EAGVAQSPRYKIIEKRQSVAFWCNPISGHATLYWYQQILGQGPKLLIQFQNNGVVDDSQLPKDRFSAERLKGVDSTLKIQPAKLEDSAVYLCASSSGWGPGELFFGEGSRLTVL.

V and J are TRBV27 and TRBJ2-5, with 8 bases aligning to TRBD2. With 8 bases clipped from V and 5 bases from J, the junction kept 7 bases outside the gene matches. Germline CDR1 and CDR2: MNHEY and SMNVEV (reference sequence). This CDR3 is built from 13 residues. DNA of the CDR3: TGTGCCAGCTCCGGGACTAGATTGGAGACCCAGTACTTC. This translates into CASSGTRLETQYF.

J is TRBJ2-2 and V is TRBV7-3; D is unresolved. Trimming removed 5 bases from V and 4 bases from J, with 8 bases in between. The V gene's germline CDR1 is SGHTA and CDR2 FQGTGA. The CDR3 length is 13 residues. The CDR3 bases are TGTGCCAGCAGCCGAACTACCACCGGGGAGCTGTTTTTT. Translated: CASSRTTTGELFF.

The rearrangement joins TRBV19 to TRBJ2-7; the match to TRBD1 covers 9 bases. The CDR3 has 15 amino acids. Germline V gene sequence: CDR1 LNHDA, CDR2 SQIVND (reference sequence). Losses at the gene ends were 3 bases for V and 4 bases for J; bases not matched to a gene: 7. CDR3: CASSITGTGTYEQYF. CDR3 nucleotide sequence: TGTGCCAGTAGTATCACCGGGACAGGGACATACGAGCAGTACTTC.

The V and J genes are TRBV19 and TRBJ2-1, with D perhaps TRBD2 (6 bases). The CDR3 consists of 16 residues. Germline V gives CDR1 LNHDA, CDR2 SQIVND (reference sequence). The V and J ends lost 3 bases and 5 bases respectively, with 17 bases between them. The CDR3 here is CASSIPPGVEDNEQFF. DNA for the CDR3: TGTGCCAGTAGTATCCCTCCGGGGGTAGAAGACAATGAGCAGTTCTTC.

The table lists this clone with a few counts. This sequence joins TRBV5-6 and TRBJ1-1, with 7 bases identical to TRBD1. Per the germline V gene, CDR1 is SGHDT and CDR2 is YYEEEE. J gave up 5 bases and V 0 bases, and 4 bases lay outside the gene matches. This CDR3 comprises 14 residues. CDR3 protein: CASSLGGGRTEAFF. CDR3 in DNA: TGTGCCAGCAGCTTGGGAGGGGGCCGAACTGAAGCTTTCTTT.

The chain carries TRBV19 and TRBJ1-2, with D hard to call. The CDR3 contains 13 residues. Germline V CDR1 and CDR2: LNHDA, SQIVND (reference sequence). Deletions cut 2 bases from V and 6 bases from J, with 10 bases between. CDR3 DNA sequence: TGTGCCAGTAGTATAAGCCAGGTAGATGGCTACACCTTC. Encoded protein: CASSISQVDGYTF.

The rearrangement links TRBV3-1 (or the pseudogene TRBV3-2) to TRBJ2-1, with TRBD2 matching 9 bases. Germline V gene sequence: CDR1 LGHDT, CDR2 YNNKEL (reference sequence). V lost 0 bases, J lost 7 bases, and 10 bases stayed unmatched. CDR3 length equals 17 residues. For the CDR3, the DNA is TGTGCCAGCAGCCAAGAACTAGGGCGGGGGGGCCGAAATGAGCAGTTCTTC. It specifies CASSQELGRGGRNEQFF.

This clone was seen once. The rearrangement links TRBV6-1 to TRBJ2-3; TRBD2 matches at 8 bases. V lost 2 bases, J lost 5 bases, and 9 bases stayed unmatched. Germline V gene sequence: CDR1 MNHNS, CDR2 SASEGT. CDR3 size: 16 residues. CDR3 protein: CASSETPGLVGDTQYF. The CDR3 DNA sequence: TGTGCCAGCAGTGAAACCCCGGGACTAGTAGGAGATACGCAGTATTTT.

This chain connects TRBV6-2 or TRBV6-3 to TRBJ2-7, with TRBD2 matching 9 bases. J gave up 5 bases and V 4 bases, and 9 bases lay outside the gene matches. The CDR3 length is 15 residues. Germline V gene lookup returns CDR1 MNHEY and CDR2 SVGEGT. CDR3 sequence reads: CASSFVSGSRNEQYF. The CDR3 coding sequence is TGTGCCAGCAGTTTCGTTAGCGGGAGTAGGAACGAGCAGTACTTC.

The chain carries TRBV19 and TRBJ2-2; 12 nucleotides align to TRBD1. V trimming: 7 bases; J trimming: 3 bases; junction bases outside the gene matches: 9. CDR3 size: 17 residues. Per germline, CDR1 LNHDA and CDR2 SQIVND (reference sequence). In DNA form, the CDR3 reads TGTGCCAGTACCAAAATGGGACAGGGGGCCGACACCGGGGAGCTGTTTTTT. Translating gives CASTKMGQGADTGELFF.

This clone was seen more than once but under ten times. The V gene is TRBV4-1, the J gene TRBJ2-5; D uncertain. The V end lost 2 bases, the J end lost 4 bases, and 8 bases lay between the germline ends. The CDR3 runs 13 residues. Germline values: CDR1 MGHRA, CDR2 YSYEKL. The CDR3 nucleotides read TGCGCCAGCAGCCAACGATTCAGAGAGACCCAGTACTTC. It codes for CASSQRFRETQYF.

This chain links TRBV6-2 or TRBV6-3 with TRBJ1-2; 8 bases are shared with TRBD1. Germline CDR1 reads MNHEY; CDR2 reads SVGEGT. Losses at the gene ends were 5 bases for V and 2 bases for J; bases not matched to a gene: 4. CDR3 size: 14 residues. The CDR3 sequence: CASSQDRVNYGYTF. CDR3 nucleotide sequence: TGTGCCAGCAGTCAGGACAGGGTGAACTATGGCTACACCTTC.

This chain uses TRBV6-2 or TRBV6-3 with TRBJ1-1, with TRBD1 matching 10 bases. There are 13 residues in the CDR3. J lost 7 bases, V lost 6 bases, and 5 bases had no gene match. CDR1 and CDR2 from the germline V gene are MNHEY and SVGEGT. The CDR3 region is CASSQGQGNEAFF. The CDR3 DNA follows: TGTGCCAGCAGCCAGGGACAGGGGAATGAAGCTTTCTTT.

This chain uses TRBV12-3 or TRBV12-4 with TRBJ2-5; D gene uncertain. The CDR3 is 13 residues long. Trimming cost V 5 bases and J 1 base, with 8 bases left between them. CDR3 sequence reads: CASSPLSQETQYF. As DNA, the CDR3 is TGTGCCAGCAGTCCTCTCTCCCAAGAGACCCAGTACTTC.

The V call is TRBV29-1, the J call TRBJ2-7; no clear D. Trimming pared 2 bases from V and 12 bases from J, leaving 17 bases between. Germline loops: CDR1 SQVTM, CDR2 ANQGSEA. CDR3 size: 12 residues. The CDR3 bases are TGCAGCGTTGAATTTTCTGGCTCCCGCCGGTACTTC. Translated: CSVEFSGSRRYF.

This chain joins TRBV4-1 and TRBJ2-7, with 7 bases that match TRBD2. Trimming at V came to 0 bases and at J to 3 bases, leaving 8 bases not matched to a gene. Germline-derived CDR1 and CDR2 are MGHRA and YSYEKL. CDR3 length: 16 amino acids. The CDR3 protein is CASSQEVAGEIYEQYF. The DNA for the CDR3 is TGCGCCAGCAGCCAAGAGGTGGCGGGGGAAATCTACGAGCAGTACTTC.

This sequence joins TRBV28 and TRBJ2-7; tentatively, D is TRBD1 (6 bases). V was trimmed by 3 bases and J by 0 bases, leaving 15 bases between them. This CDR3 spans 16 amino acids. CDR1 and CDR2 (germline): MDHEN, SYDVKM. CDR3 nucleotide sequence: TGTGCCAGCAGTTTCGGGGCAGGGGCGAGCTCCTACGAGCAGTACTTC. This gives the protein CASSFGAGASSYEQYF.

This chain connects TRBV28 to TRBJ1-6; D is possibly TRBD1 (5 bases). The CDR3 runs 14 residues. Trimming stripped 5 bases from V and 5 bases from J, with 10 bases between. The germline CDR1 and CDR2 sequences are MDHEN and SYDVKM. The CDR3 DNA follows: TGTGCCAGCAGTATGGGACTGAATAATTCACCCCTCCACTTT. Its protein product is CASSMGLNNSPLHF. The variable domain in full, completed from reference TRBV28 and TRBJ1-6, reads DVKVTQSSRYLVKRTGEKVFLECVQDMDHENMFWYRQDPGLGLRLIYFSYDVKMKEKGDIPEGYSVSREKKERFSLILESASTNQTSMYLCASSMGLNNSPLHFGNGTRLTVT.

The CDR3 sequence is CASRTSGGSYEQYF. The CDR3 DNA reads as TGTGCCAGCAGAACTAGCGGGGGCAGCTACGAGCAGTACTTC. The chain is built from TRBV6-5 and TRBJ2-7, with 11 bases identical to TRBD2. This CDR3 has 14 amino acids. V lost 6 bases, J lost 3 bases, and 4 bases stayed unmatched. The germline V gene has CDR1 MNHEY and CDR2 SVGAGI.

The V gene is TRBV29-1, the J gene TRBJ2-1, with 14 bases lining up with TRBD2. The CDR3 consists of 17 residues. V shed 0 bases and J 6 bases; nucleotides not matched to a gene: 7. CDR1 is SQVTM, CDR2 ANQGSEA, per germline. CDR3: CSVEDALTSGRANEQFF. Here the CDR3 DNA reads TGCAGCGTTGAAGATGCCTTGACTAGCGGGAGGGCCAATGAGCAGTTCTTC.